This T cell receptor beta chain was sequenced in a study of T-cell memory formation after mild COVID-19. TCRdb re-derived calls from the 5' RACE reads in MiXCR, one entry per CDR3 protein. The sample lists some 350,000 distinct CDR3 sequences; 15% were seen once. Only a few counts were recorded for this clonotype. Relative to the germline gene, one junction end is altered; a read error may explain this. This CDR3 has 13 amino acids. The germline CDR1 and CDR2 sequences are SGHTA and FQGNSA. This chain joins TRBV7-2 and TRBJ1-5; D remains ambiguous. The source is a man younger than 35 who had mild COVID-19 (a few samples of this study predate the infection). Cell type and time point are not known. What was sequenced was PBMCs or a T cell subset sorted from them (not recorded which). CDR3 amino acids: CASSIAGYQPQHF. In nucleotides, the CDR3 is TGTGCCAGCAGCATAGCGGGGTATCAGCCCCAGCATTTT.